This T cell receptor (beta chain) is from a study of cytotoxic CD8 clonotypes in ibrutinib-treated CLL. Germline lookup yields CDR1 SGDLS and CDR2 YYNGEE. V lost 3 bases to trimming and J lost 3 bases; unmatched junction nucleotides: 5. CDR3 length: 15 residues. Produced via immunoSEQ multiplex PCR; TCRdb's table is partial and in-frame only. The profile shows tens of thousands of clones, around 52% of them singletons. This clone was observed a single time. This chain connects TRBV9 to TRBJ2-3; 9 bases line up with TRBD1. The material was PBMCs, obtained at disease progression, from a patient treated with ibrutinib. The TCR sequence derives from a human donor with chronic lymphocytic leukemia. Written as DNA, the CDR3 is TGTGCCAGCAGCGCGCGGACAGGGGTAACAGATACGCAGTATTTT. Amino acid sequence: CASSARTGVTDTQYF.